Included here is one T cell receptor beta chain sequence, with context. Its target is unknown. These data originate in a study of Ad26.COV2.S vaccination and SARS-CoV-2 variants. Study summary: Among those in the COV1001 Ad26.COV2.S trial arm was the donor. Findings and limits, study-wide: People who got the vaccine or the placebo had similar non-spike TCR breadth.

Some clones are missing from TCRdb's copy, which holds only in-frame ones; the method was immunoSEQ multiplex PCR. The sample yields about 370,000 clones, less than 90% seen once. The sample's treatment: about 20 received Ad26.COV2.S at low or high dose, single or two shots; a few received placebo; per-sample allocation not given. Following the first vaccine or placebo injection, samples were taken on day 63. As its vector, the vaccine had Ad26, which expressed Wuhan-strain SARS-CoV-2 spike. Material: peripheral blood, obtained in a trial of Ad26.COV2.S vaccine versus placebo. The TCR was taken from a person aged 18-65 years who received the Ad26.COV2.S COVID-19 vaccine or a placebo.

The CDR3, as DNA: TGTGCCAGTAGTATAGATCTAAGTACTGAAGCTTTCTTT. Amino acid sequence: CASSIDLSTEAFF. This chain links TRBV19 with TRBJ1-1; D gene uncertain. Trimming stripped 0 bases from V and 5 bases from J, with 7 bases between. The CDR3 spans 13 residues. CDR1 LNHDA and CDR2 SQIVND come from the germline V gene (reference sequence).